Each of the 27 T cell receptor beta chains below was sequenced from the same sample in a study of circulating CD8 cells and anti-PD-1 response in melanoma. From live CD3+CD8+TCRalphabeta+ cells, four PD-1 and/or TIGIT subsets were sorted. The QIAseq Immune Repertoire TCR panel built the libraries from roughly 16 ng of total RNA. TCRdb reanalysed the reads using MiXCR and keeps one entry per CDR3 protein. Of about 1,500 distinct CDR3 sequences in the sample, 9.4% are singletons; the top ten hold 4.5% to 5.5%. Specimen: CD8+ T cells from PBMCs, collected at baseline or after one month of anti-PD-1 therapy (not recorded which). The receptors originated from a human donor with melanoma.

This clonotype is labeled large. The CDR3 bases are TGTGCCAGCAGCGTAGAGGGGGGGAACTACGAGCAGTACTTC. This sequence encodes CASSVEGGNYEQYF. The chain is built from TRBV9 and TRBJ2-7, with D possibly being TRBD2 (7 bases). The germline V gene encodes CDR1 SGDLS and CDR2 YYNGEE. The length of the CDR3 is 14 residues. Deletions cut 0 bases from V and 3 bases from J, with 10 bases between.

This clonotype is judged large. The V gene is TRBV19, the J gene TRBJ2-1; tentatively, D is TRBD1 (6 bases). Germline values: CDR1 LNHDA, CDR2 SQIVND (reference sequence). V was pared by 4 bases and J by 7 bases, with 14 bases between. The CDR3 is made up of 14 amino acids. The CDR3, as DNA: TGTGCCAGTAGTACCACAGGGCCGCGGAATGAGCAGTTCTTC. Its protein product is CASSTTGPRNEQFF. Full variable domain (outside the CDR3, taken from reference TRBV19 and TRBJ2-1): DGGITQSPKYLFRKEGQNVTLSCEQNLNHDAMYWYRQDPGQGLRLIYYSQIVNDFQKGDIAEGYSVSREKKESFPLTVTSAQKNPTAFYLCASSTTGPRNEQFFGPGTRLTVL.

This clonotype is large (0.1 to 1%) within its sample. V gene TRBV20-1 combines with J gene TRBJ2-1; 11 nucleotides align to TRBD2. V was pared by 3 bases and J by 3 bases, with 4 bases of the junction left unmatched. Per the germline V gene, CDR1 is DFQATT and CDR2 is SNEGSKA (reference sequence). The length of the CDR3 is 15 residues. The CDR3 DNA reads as TGCAGTGCTAGCCAACTAGCGGGGGACTACAATGAGCAGTTCTTC. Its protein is CSASQLAGDYNEQFF.

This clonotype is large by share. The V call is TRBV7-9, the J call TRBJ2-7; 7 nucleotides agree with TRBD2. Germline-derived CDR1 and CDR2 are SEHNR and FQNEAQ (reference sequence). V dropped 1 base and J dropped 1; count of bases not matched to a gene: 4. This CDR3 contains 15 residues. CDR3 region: CASSLGTGGSYEQYF. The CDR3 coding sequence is TGTGCCAGCAGCTTAGGGACGGGGGGATCCTACGAGCAGTACTTC.

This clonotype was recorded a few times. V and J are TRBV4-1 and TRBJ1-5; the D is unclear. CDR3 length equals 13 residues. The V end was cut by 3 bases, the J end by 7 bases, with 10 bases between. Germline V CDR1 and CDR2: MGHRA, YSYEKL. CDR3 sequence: CASSQLRGQPQHF. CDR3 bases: TGCGCCAGCAGCCAGTTGCGAGGGCAGCCCCAGCATTTT.

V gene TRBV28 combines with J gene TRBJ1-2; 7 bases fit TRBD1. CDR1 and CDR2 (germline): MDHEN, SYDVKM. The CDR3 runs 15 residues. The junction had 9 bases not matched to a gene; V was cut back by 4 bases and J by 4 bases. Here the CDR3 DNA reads TGTGCCAGCAGTTCCGGGACAGTCTCTTTCTATGGCTACACCTTC. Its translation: CASSSGTVSFYGYTF.

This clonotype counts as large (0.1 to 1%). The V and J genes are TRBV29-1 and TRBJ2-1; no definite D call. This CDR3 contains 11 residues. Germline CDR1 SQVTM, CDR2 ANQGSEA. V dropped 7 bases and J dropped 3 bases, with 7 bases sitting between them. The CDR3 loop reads CSAQSYNEQFF. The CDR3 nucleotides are TGCAGCGCGCAGAGCTACAATGAGCAGTTCTTC.

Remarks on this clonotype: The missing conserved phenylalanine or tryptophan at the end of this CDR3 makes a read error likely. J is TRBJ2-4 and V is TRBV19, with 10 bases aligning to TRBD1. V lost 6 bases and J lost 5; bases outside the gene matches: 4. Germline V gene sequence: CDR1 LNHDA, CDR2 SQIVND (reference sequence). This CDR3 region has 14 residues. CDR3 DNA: TGTGCCAGTAGCTGGACAGGGGGTGAAAACATTCAGTACTCC. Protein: CASSWTGGENIQYS.

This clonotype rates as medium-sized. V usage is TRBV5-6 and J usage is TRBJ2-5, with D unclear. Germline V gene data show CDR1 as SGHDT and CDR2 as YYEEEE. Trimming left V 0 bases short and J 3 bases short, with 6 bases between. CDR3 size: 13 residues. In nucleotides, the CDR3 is TGTGCCAGCAGCTTGGTAGTGGAAGAGACCCAGTACTTC. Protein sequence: CASSLVVEETQYF.

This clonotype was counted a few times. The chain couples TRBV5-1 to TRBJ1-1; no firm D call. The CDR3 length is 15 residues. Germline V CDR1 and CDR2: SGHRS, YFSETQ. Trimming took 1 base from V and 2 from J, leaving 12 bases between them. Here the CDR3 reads CASSLMGGLNTEAFF. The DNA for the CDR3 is TGCGCCAGCAGCTTGATGGGCGGCCTAAACACTGAAGCTTTCTTT.

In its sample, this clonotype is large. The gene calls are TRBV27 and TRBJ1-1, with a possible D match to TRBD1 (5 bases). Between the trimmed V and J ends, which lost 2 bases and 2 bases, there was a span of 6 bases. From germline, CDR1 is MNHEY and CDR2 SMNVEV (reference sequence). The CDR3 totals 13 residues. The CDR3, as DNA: TGTGCCAGCAGTTTAGGGGGTAACACTGAAGCTTTCTTT. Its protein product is CASSLGGNTEAFF.

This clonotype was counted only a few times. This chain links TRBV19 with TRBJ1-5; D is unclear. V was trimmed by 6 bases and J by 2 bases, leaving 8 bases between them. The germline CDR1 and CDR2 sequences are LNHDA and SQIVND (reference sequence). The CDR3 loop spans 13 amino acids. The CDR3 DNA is TGTGCCAGTAGCCGGATCGGCAATCAGCCCCAGCATTTT. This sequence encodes CASSRIGNQPQHF. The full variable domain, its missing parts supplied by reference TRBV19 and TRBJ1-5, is DGGITQSPKYLFRKEGQNVTLSCEQNLNHDAMYWYRQDPGQGLRLIYYSQIVNDFQKGDIAEGYSVSREKKESFPLTVTSAQKNPTAFYLCASSRIGNQPQHFGDGTRLSIL.

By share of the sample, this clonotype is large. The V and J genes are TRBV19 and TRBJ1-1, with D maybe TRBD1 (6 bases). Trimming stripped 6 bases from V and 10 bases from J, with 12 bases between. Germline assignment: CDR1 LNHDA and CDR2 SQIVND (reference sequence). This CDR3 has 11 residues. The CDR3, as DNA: TGTGCCAGTAGGGCGGGGGCTGGAGCTTTCTTT. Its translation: CASRAGAGAFF. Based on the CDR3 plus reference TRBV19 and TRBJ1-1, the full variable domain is DGGITQSPKYLFRKEGQNVTLSCEQNLNHDAMYWYRQDPGQGLRLIYYSQIVNDFQKGDIAEGYSVSREKKESFPLTVTSAQKNPTAFYLCASRAGAGAFFGQGTRLTVV.

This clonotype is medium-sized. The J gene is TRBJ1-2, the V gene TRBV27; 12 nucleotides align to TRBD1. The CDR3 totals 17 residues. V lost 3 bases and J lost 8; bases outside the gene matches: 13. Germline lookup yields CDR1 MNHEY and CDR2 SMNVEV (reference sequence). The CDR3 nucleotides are TGTGCCAGCAGTTTGTCGGGACAGGGGGCGCGGGGTGGAGGCTACACCTTC. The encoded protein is CASSLSGQGARGGGYTF.

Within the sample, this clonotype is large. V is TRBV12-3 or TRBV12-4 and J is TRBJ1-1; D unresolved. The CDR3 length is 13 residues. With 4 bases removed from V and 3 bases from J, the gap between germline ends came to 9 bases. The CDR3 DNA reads TGTGCCAGCAGTTCGCAGGTGTACACTGAAGCTTTCTTT. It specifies CASSSQVYTEAFF.

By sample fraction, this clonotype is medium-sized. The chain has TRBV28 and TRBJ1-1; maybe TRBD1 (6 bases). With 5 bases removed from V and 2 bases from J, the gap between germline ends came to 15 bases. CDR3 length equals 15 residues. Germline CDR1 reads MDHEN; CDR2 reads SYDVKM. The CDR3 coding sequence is TGTGCCAGCAGTCCGAGACAGGACCTCAACACTGAAGCTTTCTTT. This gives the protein CASSPRQDLNTEAFF.

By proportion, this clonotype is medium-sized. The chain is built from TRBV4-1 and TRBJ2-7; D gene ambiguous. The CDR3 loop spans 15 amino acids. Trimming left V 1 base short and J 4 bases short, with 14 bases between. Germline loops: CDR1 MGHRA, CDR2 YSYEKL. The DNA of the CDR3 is TGCGCCAGCAGCCAAGGCGCATTATCCTCTTACGAGCAGTACTTC. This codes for CASSQGALSSYEQYF.

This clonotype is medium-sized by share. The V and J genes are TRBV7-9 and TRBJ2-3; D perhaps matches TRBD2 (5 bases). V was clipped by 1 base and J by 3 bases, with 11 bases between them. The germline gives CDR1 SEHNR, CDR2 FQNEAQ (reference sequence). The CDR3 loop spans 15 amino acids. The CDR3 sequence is CASSLVQSGTDTQYF. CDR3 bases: TGTGCCAGCAGCTTAGTTCAGTCGGGGACAGATACGCAGTATTTT.

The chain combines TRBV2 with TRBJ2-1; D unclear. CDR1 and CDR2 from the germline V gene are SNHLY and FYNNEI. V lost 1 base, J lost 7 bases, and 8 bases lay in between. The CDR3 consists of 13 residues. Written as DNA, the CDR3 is TGTGCCAGCAGTGAAGTGGAAGGGAATGAGCAGTTCTTC. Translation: CASSEVEGNEQFF.

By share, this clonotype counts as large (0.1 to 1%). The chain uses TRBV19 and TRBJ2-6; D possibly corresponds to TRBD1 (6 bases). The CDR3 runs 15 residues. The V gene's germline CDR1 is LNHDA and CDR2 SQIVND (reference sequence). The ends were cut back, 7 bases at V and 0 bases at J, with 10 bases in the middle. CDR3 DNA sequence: TGTGCCAGTACAGGGACAAGCTCTGGGGCCAACGTCCTGACTTTC. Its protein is CASTGTSSGANVLTF.

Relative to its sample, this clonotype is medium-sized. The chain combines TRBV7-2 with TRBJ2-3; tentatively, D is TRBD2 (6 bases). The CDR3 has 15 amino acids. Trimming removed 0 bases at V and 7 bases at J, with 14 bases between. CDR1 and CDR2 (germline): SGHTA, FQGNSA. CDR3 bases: TGTGCCAGCAGCTTAGCCACGGGGGAGTGGAATACGCAGTATTTT. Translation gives CASSLATGEWNTQYF.

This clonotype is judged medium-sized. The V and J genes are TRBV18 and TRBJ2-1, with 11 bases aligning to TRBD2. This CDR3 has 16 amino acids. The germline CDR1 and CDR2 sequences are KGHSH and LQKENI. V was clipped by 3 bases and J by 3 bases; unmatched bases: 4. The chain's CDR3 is CASSPDSGGVYNEQFF. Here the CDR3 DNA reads TGTGCCAGCTCACCGGATAGCGGGGGGGTCTACAATGAGCAGTTCTTC.

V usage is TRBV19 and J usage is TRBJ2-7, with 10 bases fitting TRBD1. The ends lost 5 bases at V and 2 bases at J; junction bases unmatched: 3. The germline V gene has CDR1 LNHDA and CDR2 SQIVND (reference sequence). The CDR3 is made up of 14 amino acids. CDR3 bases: TGTGCCAGTAGTTTGGGACAGGGGCCCTACGAGCAGTACTTC. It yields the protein CASSLGQGPYEQYF. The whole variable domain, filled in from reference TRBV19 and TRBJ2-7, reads DGGITQSPKYLFRKEGQNVTLSCEQNLNHDAMYWYRQDPGQGLRLIYYSQIVNDFQKGDIAEGYSVSREKKESFPLTVTSAQKNPTAFYLCASSLGQGPYEQYFGPGTRLTVT.

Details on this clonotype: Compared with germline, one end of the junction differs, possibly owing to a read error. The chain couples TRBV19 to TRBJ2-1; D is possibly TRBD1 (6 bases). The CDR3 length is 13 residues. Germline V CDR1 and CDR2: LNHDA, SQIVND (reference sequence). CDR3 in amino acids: CASSIGGYNEQSF. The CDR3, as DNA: TGTGCCAGTAGTATTGGGGGCTACAATGAGCAGTCCTTC.

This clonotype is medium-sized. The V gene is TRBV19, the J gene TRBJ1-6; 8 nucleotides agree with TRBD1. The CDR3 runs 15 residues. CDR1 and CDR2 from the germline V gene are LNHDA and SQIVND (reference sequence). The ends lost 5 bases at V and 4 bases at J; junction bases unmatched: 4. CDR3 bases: TGTGCCAGTAGTTTCACAGGGGGATATAATTCACCCCTCCACTTT. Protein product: CASSFTGGYNSPLHF.

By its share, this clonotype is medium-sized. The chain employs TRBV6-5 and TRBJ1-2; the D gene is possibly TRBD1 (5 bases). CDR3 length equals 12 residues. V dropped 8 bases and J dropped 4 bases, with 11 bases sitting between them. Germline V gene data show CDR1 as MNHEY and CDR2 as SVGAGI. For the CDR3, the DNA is TGTGCCAGCCGTGCGGGGCTCTATGGCTACACCTTC. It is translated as CASRAGLYGYTF.

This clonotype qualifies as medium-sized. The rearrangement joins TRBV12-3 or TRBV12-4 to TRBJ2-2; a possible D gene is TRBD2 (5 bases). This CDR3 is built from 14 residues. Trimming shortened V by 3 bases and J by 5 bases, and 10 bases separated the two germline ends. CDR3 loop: CASSFAPGTGELFF. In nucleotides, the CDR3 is TGTGCCAGCAGTTTTGCCCCGGGAACCGGGGAGCTGTTTTTT.